This TCR beta chain was captured in a study of blood T cell repertoires in COVID-19. For the study at large: The samples span acute and convalescent COVID-19 from the United States, Italy and Spain. PBMCs, B-cell-depleted T cells, or T cells provided the cDNA or gDNA that made up the material.

Original handling: How many nucleated cells were present was estimated from reference gene primer amplification. Data came from immunoSEQ multiplex PCR; TCRdb stores just in-frame clones and leaves some out. V, J and clone size are taken as reported in that table, and D and trimming were inferred from the DNA itself. Among roughly 200,000 clones listed, 85% to 90% were seen once. The length of the CDR3 is 16 residues. Germline values: CDR1 LGHDT, CDR2 YNNKEL (reference sequence). With V trimmed by 1 base and J by 7 bases, 10 bases remained unmatched. The clonotype was recovered from a man at least 80 years old with acute or convalescent COVID-19. Input material: peripheral blood. J is TRBJ2-1 and V is TRBV3-1 (or the pseudogene TRBV3-2); 7 bases are shared with TRBD2. The CDR3: CASSQGGAGVGNEQFF. CDR3 nucleotide sequence: TGTGCCAGCAGCCAAGGAGGGGCGGGAGTGGGGAATGAGCAGTTCTTC.